The TCR beta chain described here comes from a study of blood T cell repertoires in COVID-19. As for the study in general: The analysed material was cDNA or gDNA that came from T cells, B-cell-depleted T cells, or PBMCs.

The V gene's germline CDR1 is SGHNT and CDR2 YENEEA. CDR3 length equals 20 residues. V lost 4 bases to trimming and J lost 0 bases; unmatched junction nucleotides: 15. Here immunoSEQ multiplex PCR was the method, and the copy in TCRdb shows in-frame clones only, minus some. The repertoire consists of under 140,000 clones, with around 82% occurring once and the leading ten covering 15% to 20%. Sequenced material: peripheral blood. This chain joins TRBV11-3 and TRBJ2-5; TRBD2 matches at 12 bases. The sequence was collected from a woman aged 60-75 years with acute or convalescent COVID-19. DNA for the CDR3: TGTGCCAGCAGCTACCCTCCTGAACTAGCGGGGGGCCCCCACCAAGAGACCCAGTACTTC. Protein: CASSYPPELAGGPHQETQYF.